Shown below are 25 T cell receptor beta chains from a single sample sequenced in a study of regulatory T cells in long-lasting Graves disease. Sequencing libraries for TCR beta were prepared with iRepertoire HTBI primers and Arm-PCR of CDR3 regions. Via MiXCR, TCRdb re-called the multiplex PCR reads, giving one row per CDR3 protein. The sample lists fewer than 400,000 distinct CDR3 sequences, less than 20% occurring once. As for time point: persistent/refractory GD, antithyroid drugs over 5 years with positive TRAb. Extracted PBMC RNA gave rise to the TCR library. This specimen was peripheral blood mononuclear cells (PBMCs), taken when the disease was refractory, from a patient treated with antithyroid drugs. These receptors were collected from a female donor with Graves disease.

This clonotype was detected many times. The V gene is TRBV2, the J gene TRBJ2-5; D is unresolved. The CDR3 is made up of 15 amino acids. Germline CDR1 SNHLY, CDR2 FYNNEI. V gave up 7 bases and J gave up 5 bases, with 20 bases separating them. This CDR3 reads CASKSEEGIAETQYF. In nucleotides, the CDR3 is TGTGCCAGCAAATCCGAGGAAGGGATTGCGGAGACCCAGTACTTC. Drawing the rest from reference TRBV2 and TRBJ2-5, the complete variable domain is EPEVTQTPSHQVTQMGQEVILRCVPISNHLYFYWYRQILGQKVEFLVSFYNNEISEKSEIFDDQFSVERPDGSNFTLKIRSTKLEDSAMYFCASKSEEGIAETQYFGPGTRLLVL.

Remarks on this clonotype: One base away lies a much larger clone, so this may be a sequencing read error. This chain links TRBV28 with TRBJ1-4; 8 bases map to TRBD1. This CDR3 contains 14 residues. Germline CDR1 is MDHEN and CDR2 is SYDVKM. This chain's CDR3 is CASRQGAGNEELFF. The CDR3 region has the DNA TGTGCCAGCAGGCAGGGGGCGGGTAATGAAGAACTGTTTTTT.

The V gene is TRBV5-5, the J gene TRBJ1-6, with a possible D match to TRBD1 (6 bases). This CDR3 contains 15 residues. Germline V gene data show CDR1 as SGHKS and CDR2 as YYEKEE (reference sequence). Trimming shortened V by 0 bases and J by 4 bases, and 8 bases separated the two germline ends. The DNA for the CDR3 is TGTGCCAGCAGCTTGGACGGACAGTATAATTCACCCCTCCACTTT. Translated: CASSLDGQYNSPLHF.

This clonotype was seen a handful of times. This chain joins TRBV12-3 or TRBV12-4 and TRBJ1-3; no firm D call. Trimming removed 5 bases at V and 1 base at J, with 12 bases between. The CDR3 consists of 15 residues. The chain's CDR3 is CASSLSGPSGNTIYF. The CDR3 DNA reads TGTGCCAGCAGTCTCTCGGGTCCATCTGGAAACACCATATATTTT.

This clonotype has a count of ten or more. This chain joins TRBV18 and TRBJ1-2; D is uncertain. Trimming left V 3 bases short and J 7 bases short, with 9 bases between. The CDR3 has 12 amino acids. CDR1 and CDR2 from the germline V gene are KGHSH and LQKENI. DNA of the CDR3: TGTGCCAGCTCACCCGGCGGACGTGGCTACACCTTC. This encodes CASSPGGRGYTF.

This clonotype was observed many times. CDR3 DNA: TGTGCCAGCAGTCAACAAACCGCGACCCAGTACTTC. It yields the protein CASSQQTATQYF. This chain joins TRBV12-3 or TRBV12-4 and TRBJ2-5; D is unresolved. The CDR3 has 12 amino acids. The ends were cut back, 5 bases at V and 7 bases at J, with 11 bases in the middle.

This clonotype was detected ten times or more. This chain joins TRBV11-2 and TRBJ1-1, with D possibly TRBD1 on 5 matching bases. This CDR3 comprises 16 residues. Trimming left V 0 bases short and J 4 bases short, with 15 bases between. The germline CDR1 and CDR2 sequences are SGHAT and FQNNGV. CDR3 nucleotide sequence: TGTGCCAGCAGCTTAGATCCAGGGCGATTAGGCACTGAAGCTTTCTTT. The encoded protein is CASSLDPGRLGTEAFF. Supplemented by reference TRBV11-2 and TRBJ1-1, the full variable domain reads EAGVAQSPRYKIIEKRQSVAFWCNPISGHATLYWYQQILGQGPKLLIQFQNNGVVDDSQLPKDRFSAERLKGVDSTLKIQPAKLEDSAVYLCASSLDPGRLGTEAFFGQGTRLTVV.

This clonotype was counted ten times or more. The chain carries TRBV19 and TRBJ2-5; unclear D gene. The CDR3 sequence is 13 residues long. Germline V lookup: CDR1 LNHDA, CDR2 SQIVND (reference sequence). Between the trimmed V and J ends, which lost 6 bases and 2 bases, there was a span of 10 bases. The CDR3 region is CASRKVGQETQYF. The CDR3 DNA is TGTGCCAGTAGAAAGGTGGGACAAGAGACCCAGTACTTC.

The CDR3 DNA reads TGTGCCAGCAGGCCCGACAAACCTGGAAACACCATATATTTT. Its translation is CASRPDKPGNTIYF. The gene calls are TRBV12-3 or TRBV12-4 and TRBJ1-3; D is undetermined. This CDR3 region has 14 residues. V was cut by 6 bases and J by 2 bases, with 11 bases left in between.

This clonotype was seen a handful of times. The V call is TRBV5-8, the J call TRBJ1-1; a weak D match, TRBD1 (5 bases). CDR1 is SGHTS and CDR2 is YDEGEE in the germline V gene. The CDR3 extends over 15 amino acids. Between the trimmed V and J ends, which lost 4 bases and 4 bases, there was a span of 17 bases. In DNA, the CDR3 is TGTGCCAGCAGCCCTAGGGTCGGGGGGGGCACTGAAGCTTTCTTT. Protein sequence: CASSPRVGGGTEAFF. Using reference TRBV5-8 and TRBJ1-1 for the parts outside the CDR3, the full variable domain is EAGVTQSPTHLIKTRGQQATLRCSPISGHTSVYWYQQALGLGLQFLLWYDEGEERNRGNFPPRFSGRQFPNYSSELNVNALELEDSALYLCASSPRVGGGTEAFFGQGTRLTVV.

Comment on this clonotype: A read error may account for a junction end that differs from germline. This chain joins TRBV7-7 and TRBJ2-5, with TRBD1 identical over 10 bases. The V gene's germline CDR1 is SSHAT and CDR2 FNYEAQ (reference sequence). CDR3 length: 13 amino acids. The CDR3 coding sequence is TGTGCTAGCAGCTGGGACAGGGGAGAGACCCAGTACTTC. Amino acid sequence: CASSWDRGETQYF.

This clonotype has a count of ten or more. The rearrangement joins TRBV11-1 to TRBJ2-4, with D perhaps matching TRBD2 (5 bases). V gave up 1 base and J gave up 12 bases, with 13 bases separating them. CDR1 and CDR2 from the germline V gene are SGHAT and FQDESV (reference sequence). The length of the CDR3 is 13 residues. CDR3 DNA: TGTGCCAGCAGCTTAGTCCCGGGAAATGATCAGTACTTC. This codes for CASSLVPGNDQYF.

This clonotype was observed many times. CDR3 bases: TGTGCCAGCAGCCGGGGGACGCTGAACACTGAAGCTTTCTTT. Encoded protein: CASSRGTLNTEAFF. The chain uses TRBV12-3 or TRBV12-4 and TRBJ1-1; possibly TRBD1 for D (5 bases). V was pared by 6 bases and J by 0 bases, with 11 bases between. The CDR3 runs 14 residues.

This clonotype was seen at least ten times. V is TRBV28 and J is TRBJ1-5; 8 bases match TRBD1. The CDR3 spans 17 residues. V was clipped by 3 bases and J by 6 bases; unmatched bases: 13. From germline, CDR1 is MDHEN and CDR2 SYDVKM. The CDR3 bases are TGTGCCAGCAGTTTTGGCGTCCCCAGGGGGCGGGGTCAGCCCCAGCATTTT. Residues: CASSFGVPRGRGQPQHF. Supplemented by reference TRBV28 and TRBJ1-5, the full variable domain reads DVKVTQSSRYLVKRTGEKVFLECVQDMDHENMFWYRQDPGLGLRLIYFSYDVKMKEKGDIPEGYSVSREKKERFSLILESASTNQTSMYLCASSFGVPRGRGQPQHFGDGTRLSIL.

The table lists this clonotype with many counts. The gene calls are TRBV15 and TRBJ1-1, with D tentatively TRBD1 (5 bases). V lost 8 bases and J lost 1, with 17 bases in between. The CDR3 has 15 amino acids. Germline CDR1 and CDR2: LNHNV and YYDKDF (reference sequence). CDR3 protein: CATEVLGRTNTEAFF. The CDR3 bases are TGTGCCACCGAGGTTCTGGGACGGACGAACACTGAAGCTTTCTTT.

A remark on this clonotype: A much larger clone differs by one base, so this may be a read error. The CDR3 loop is CASSLGQLAGYEQYF. The CDR3 DNA reads TGTGCCAGCAGTTTGGGTCAGCTGGCGGGTTACGAGCAGTACTTC. The chain is built from TRBV12-3 or TRBV12-4 and TRBJ2-7; maybe TRBD2 (5 bases). The CDR3 has 15 residues. V lost 3 bases and J lost 4, with 16 bases in between.

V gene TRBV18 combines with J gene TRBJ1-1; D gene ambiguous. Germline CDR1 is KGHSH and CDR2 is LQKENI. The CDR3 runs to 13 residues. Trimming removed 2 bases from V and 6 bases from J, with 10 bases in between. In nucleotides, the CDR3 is TGTGCCAGCTCACCAAATTTTGGGGCTGAAGCTTTCTTT. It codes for CASSPNFGAEAFF.

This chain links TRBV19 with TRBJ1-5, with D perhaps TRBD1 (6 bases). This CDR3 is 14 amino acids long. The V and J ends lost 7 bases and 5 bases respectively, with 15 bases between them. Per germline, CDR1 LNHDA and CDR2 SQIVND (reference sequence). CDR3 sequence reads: CASTLVDRDQPQHF. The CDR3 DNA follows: TGTGCCAGTACCCTCGTGGACAGAGATCAGCCCCAGCATTTT.

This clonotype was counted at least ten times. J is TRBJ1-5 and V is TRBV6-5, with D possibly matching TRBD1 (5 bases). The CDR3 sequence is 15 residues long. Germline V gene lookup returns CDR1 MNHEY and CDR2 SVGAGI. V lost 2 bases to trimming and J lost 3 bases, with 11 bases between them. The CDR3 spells CASSYRQTNNQPQHF. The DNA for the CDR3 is TGTGCCAGCAGTTACAGACAGACCAACAATCAGCCCCAGCATTTT.

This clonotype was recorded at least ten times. The CDR3 spells CASSFARAGGADTQYF. CDR3 DNA: TGTGCCAGCAGCTTTGCAAGGGCGGGGGGGGCAGATACGCAGTATTTT. This chain links TRBV7-2 with TRBJ2-3; 9 positions match TRBD2. Germline V lookup: CDR1 SGHTA, CDR2 FQGNSA. This CDR3 comprises 16 residues. V trimming: 3 bases; J trimming: 4 bases; junction bases outside the gene matches: 8.

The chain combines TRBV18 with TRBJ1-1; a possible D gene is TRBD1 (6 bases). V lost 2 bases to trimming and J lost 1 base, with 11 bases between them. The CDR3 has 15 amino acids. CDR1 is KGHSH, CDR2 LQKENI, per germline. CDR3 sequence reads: CASSPEGHRNTEAFF. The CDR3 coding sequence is TGTGCCAGCTCACCAGAGGGACACCGGAACACTGAAGCTTTCTTT. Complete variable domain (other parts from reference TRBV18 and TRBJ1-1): NAGVMQNPRHLVRRRGQEARLRCSPMKGHSHVYWYRQLPEEGLKFMVYLQKENIIDESGMPKERFSAEFPKEGPSILRIQQVVRGDSAAYFCASSPEGHRNTEAFFGQGTRLTVV.

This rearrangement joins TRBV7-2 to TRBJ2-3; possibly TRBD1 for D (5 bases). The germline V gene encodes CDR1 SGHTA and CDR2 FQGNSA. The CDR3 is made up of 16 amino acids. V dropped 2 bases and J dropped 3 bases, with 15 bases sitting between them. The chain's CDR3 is CASSLTRAGITDTQYF. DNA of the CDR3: TGTGCCAGCAGCTTAACCCGGGCAGGGATAACAGATACGCAGTATTTT. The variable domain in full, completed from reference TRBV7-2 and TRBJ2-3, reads GAGVSQSPSNKVTEKGKDVELRCDPISGHTALYWYRQSLGQGLEFLIYFQGNSAPDKSGLPSDRFSAERTGGSVSTLTIQRTQQEDSAVYLCASSLTRAGITDTQYFGPGTRLTVL.

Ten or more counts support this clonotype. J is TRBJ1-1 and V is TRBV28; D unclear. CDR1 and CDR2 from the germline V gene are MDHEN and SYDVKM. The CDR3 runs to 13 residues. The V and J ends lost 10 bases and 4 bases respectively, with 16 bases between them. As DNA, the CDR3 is TGTGCCACCAGAGGAGTTCAGGCCACTGAAGCTTTCTTT. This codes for CATRGVQATEAFF. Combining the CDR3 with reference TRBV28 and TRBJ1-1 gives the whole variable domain DVKVTQSSRYLVKRTGEKVFLECVQDMDHENMFWYRQDPGLGLRLIYFSYDVKMKEKGDIPEGYSVSREKKERFSLILESASTNQTSMYLCATRGVQATEAFFGQGTRLTVV.

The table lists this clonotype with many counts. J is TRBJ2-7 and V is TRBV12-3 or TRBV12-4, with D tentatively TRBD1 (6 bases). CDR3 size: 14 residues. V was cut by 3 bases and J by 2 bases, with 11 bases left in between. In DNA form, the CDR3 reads TGTGCCAGCAGTTTCCAGGGGACAACCTACGAGCAGTACTTC. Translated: CASSFQGTTYEQYF.

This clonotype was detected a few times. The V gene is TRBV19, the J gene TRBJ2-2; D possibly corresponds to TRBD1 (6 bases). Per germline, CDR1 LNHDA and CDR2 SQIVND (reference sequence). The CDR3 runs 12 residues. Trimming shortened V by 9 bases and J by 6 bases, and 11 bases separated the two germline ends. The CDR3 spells CASNNRAGELFF. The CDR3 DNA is TGTGCCAGCAACAACAGGGCCGGGGAGCTGTTTTTT.